The T cell receptor beta chain under discussion was sequenced for a study of blood T cell repertoires in COVID-19. Study information: There were acute and convalescent COVID-19 samples, and they came from the United States, Italy and Spain. T cells, B-cell-depleted T cells, or PBMCs supplied cDNA or gDNA.

The CDR3 extends over 13 amino acids. The germline V gene has CDR1 MNHEY and CDR2 SVGAGI. V dropped 7 bases and J dropped 3; count of bases not matched to a gene: 6. In the original processing: It was from reference gene primer amplification that nucleated cell counts were estimated. Method: immunoSEQ multiplex PCR; TCRdb's copy keeps in-frame clones and lacks some. That table supplies the V and J calls and clone size; D and trimming were determined from the DNA. Found here are about 180,000 clones, around 77% of them singletons; the top ten hold around 6.3%. This chain joins TRBV6-5 and TRBJ2-7, with 7 bases identical to TRBD1. The sequencing sample was made of peripheral blood. The sequence came from a man between 65 and 85 years old with active or convalescent COVID-19. CDR3 protein: CASTAYRGYEQYF. The CDR3 DNA sequence: TGTGCCAGCACTGCATACAGGGGCTACGAGCAGTACTTC.